This T cell receptor beta chain stems from a study of blood T cell repertoires in COVID-19. About the study: In each case, the material was cDNA or gDNA derived from T cells, B-cell-depleted T cells, or PBMCs.

Per the authors' pipeline: It was from reference gene primer amplification that nucleated cell counts were estimated. Profiling relied on immunoSEQ multiplex PCR, and the TCRdb table lists in-frame clones only, not all of them. That table supplies the V and J calls and clone size; D and trimming were determined from the DNA. The table records more than 95,000 clones, approximately 90% of them present only once. Germline V gene lookup returns CDR1 SGHTA and CDR2 FQGNSA. This CDR3 has 16 residues. J was trimmed by 4 bases and V by 1 base; bases with no gene match: 7. The TCR was taken from a human donor in a cohort sampled during active COVID-19. The J gene is TRBJ2-5, the V gene TRBV7-2; 9 nucleotides match TRBD2. Source material: peripheral blood. DNA of the CDR3: TGTGCCAGCAGCTTAGGGCGGGAGGGCCTCGGAGAGACCCAGTACTTC. This codes for CASSLGREGLGETQYF.